There are many counts of the clone carrying this T cell receptor beta chain. The data derive from a study of T cell repertoires in cytomegalovirus infection. Germline values: CDR1 MDHEN, CDR2 SYDVKM. This CDR3 has 14 amino acids. V gave up 5 bases and J gave up 4 bases; unmatched junction bases: 4. From the reads, TCRdb called clonotypes with MiXCR, one entry per CDR3 protein. The sample gives 110,000 to 150,000 distinct CDR3 sequences, about 6.5% of which show up once; about a sixth is in the top ten. This chain connects TRBV28 to TRBJ1-1, with 10 bases lining up with TRBD1. The sequenced sample consisted of PBMCs. The receptor comes from a human donor in good health (CMV status not recorded). Some clones in this sample may be carry-over from other donors' samples. The CDR3 coding sequence is TGTGCCAGCAGTCGACAGGGGGCTGTCACTGAAGCTTTCTTT. Translated: CASSRQGAVTEAFF.